The 25 T cell receptor beta chains in this list originate from one sample, sequenced in a study of blood T cells in healthy people across ages (dated by TCRdb to between 2014 and 2017). Libraries came from 5' RACE. For sequencing, an Illumina HiSeq 2500 was employed. A second PCR of about 6 to 11 cycles was run with a J-beta primer mix and a sample-barcoded 5' primer. The public reads were reprocessed in TCRdb via fastp at Q25 and MiXCR, keeping in-frame beta chains. Each entry is one CDR3 protein sequence, shown with its most common DNA and genes. The sample table holds about 970,000 distinct CDR3 sequences, of which roughly 47% were seen once. The top ten clonotypes cover over 20% of the sample. Input material: blood. The origin of the receptors is a woman aged 60-70 years in good health.

This rearrangement joins TRBV20-1 to TRBJ2-5; D might be TRBD1 or TRBD2, each matching 5 bases. Germline values: CDR1 DFQATT, CDR2 SNEGSKA (reference sequence). The CDR3 is 17 residues long. Between the trimmed V and J ends, which lost 2 bases and 1 base, there was a span of 20 bases. CDR3 DNA sequence: TGCAGTGCTAGATCCTACACCCACGGGGCACTCCAAGAGACCCAGTACTTC. Its translation: CSARSYTHGALQETQYF.

The sample holds a few counts of this clonotype. The genes are TRBV12-3 or TRBV12-4 and TRBJ2-7; a possible D gene is TRBD2 (5 bases). Trimming took 5 bases from V and 7 from J, leaving 12 bases between them. The CDR3 totals 12 residues. The chain's CDR3 is CASSHSRGEQYF. CDR3 sequence (DNA): TGTGCCAGCAGTCACTCACGGGGAGAGCAGTACTTC.

In DNA, the CDR3 is TGTGCCAGCAGCTTGAGGTGGCGGGAGGATCAGGCCACAGATACGCAGTATTTT. Its protein product is CASSLRWREDQATDTQYF. The chain links TRBV7-8 to TRBJ2-3, with 8 bases fitting TRBD2. Germline CDR1 reads SGHVS; CDR2 reads FQNEAQ. V lost 3 bases to trimming and J lost 2 bases; unmatched junction nucleotides: 13. The CDR3 extends over 18 amino acids.

This clonotype occurred a few times. This sequence joins TRBV4-3 and TRBJ2-5; D may be TRBD1 (5 bases). Germline V gene sequence: CDR1 LGHNA, CDR2 YSLEER. Trimming took off 4 bases at V and 2 bases at J, with 23 bases between the two ends. The CDR3 extends over 18 amino acids. For the CDR3, the DNA is TGCGCCAGCAGCCCAACCCTCAGTGTGGGAAGGGGACAAGAGACCCAGTACTTC. Translation: CASSPTLSVGRGQETQYF.

A word on this clonotype: A read error may account for a junction end that differs from germline. V gene TRBV28 combines with J gene TRBJ1-1; D remains ambiguous. The length of the CDR3 is 13 residues. Looked up from germline, CDR1 is MDHEN and CDR2 is SYDVKM. The CDR3: CTSLGRPNTEAFF. The CDR3 nucleotides read TGTACCAGCCTGGGGAGGCCAAACACTGAAGCTTTCTTT.

The chain has TRBV5-1 and TRBJ2-1, with 15 bases that match TRBD2. V shed 4 bases and J 1 base; nucleotides not matched to a gene: 6. Germline CDR1 reads SGHRS; CDR2 reads YFSETQ. The CDR3 totals 18 residues. CDR3 amino acids: CASSPGLAGGRSYNEQFF. CDR3 DNA: TGCGCCAGCAGCCCCGGACTAGCGGGAGGGCGGTCCTACAATGAGCAGTTCTTC.

The rearrangement uses TRBV6-1 and TRBJ1-6, with TRBD1 identical over 10 bases. Germline CDR1 MNHNS, CDR2 SASEGT. After removal of 4 bases from V and 8 bases from J, the junction contained 8 bases not matched to a gene. This CDR3 comprises 16 residues. The CDR3 DNA reads as TGTGCCAGCAGTGGTTCGAGCGGGACAGGGGATTCACCCCTCCACTTT. The encoded protein is CASSGSSGTGDSPLHF.

Points on this clonotype: Germline is not matched at one junction end, which may reflect a read error. The chain has TRBV30 and TRBJ2-7; TRBD2 might be the D (6 bases). CDR3 length equals 13 residues. The germline gives CDR1 GTSNPN, CDR2 SVGIG (reference sequence). The CDR3 sequence is CAGRSGQTYEQYF. CDR3 coding DNA: TGTGCCGGGAGGTCCGGACAAACCTACGAGCAGTACTTC.

The CDR3 region is CSVDGQLAGGADTQYF. The CDR3 nucleotides are TGCAGCGTTGATGGACAGCTAGCGGGAGGAGCAGATACGCAGTATTTT. The rearrangement uses TRBV29-1 and TRBJ2-3; 11 bases line up with TRBD2. Germline-derived CDR1 and CDR2 are SQVTM and ANQGSEA. After removal of 3 bases from V and 4 bases from J, the junction contained 9 bases not matched to a gene. The CDR3 extends over 16 amino acids.

This chain joins TRBV15 and TRBJ1-2; D gene unclear. Germline V gene sequence: CDR1 LNHNV, CDR2 YYDKDF (reference sequence). The CDR3 contains 13 residues. V lost 1 base to trimming and J lost 7 bases, with 10 bases between them. CDR3 nucleotides: TGTGCCACCAGCAGAGTTGGAGGGATTGGCTACACCTTC. Translation gives CATSRVGGIGYTF.

This chain joins TRBV7-7 and TRBJ2-7; maybe TRBD1 (7 bases). The V end lost 4 bases, the J end lost 5 bases, and 18 bases lay between the germline ends. Germline loops: CDR1 SSHAT, CDR2 FNYEAQ (reference sequence). This CDR3 region has 15 residues. CDR3 loop: CASSSRTGGFDEQYF. CDR3 bases: TGTGCCAGCAGCTCACGGACAGGAGGGTTCGACGAGCAGTACTTC.

The chain couples TRBV5-1 to TRBJ2-5; 7 nucleotides align to TRBD2. Losses at the gene ends were 1 base for V and 1 base for J; bases not matched to a gene: 4. CDR1 is SGHRS and CDR2 is YFSETQ in the germline V gene. This CDR3 has 15 residues. CDR3 sequence: CASSLPSGSQETQYF. The CDR3 DNA reads as TGCGCCAGCAGCTTGCCTAGCGGATCCCAAGAGACCCAGTACTTC.

This clonotype was counted only a few times. Here the CDR3 reads CASSHQPTSGRARSSYEQYF. The DNA for the CDR3 is TGCGCCAGCAGCCACCAGCCGACTAGCGGGAGGGCCCGCAGCTCCTACGAGCAGTACTTC. The chain is built from TRBV4-1 and TRBJ2-7, with TRBD2 matching over 14 bases. This CDR3 comprises 20 residues. Germline CDR1 MGHRA, CDR2 YSYEKL. V dropped 3 bases and J dropped 0; count of bases not matched to a gene: 13.

This clonotype was counted a few times. The J gene is TRBJ1-1, the V gene TRBV12-5; D unclear. The CDR3 sequence is 13 residues long. Germline CDR1 is LGHNT and CDR2 is FRNRAP. V was pared by 6 bases and J by 4 bases, with 12 bases between. The CDR3 reads CASGREVGTEAFF. The CDR3 region has the DNA TGTGCTAGTGGAAGGGAGGTCGGCACTGAAGCTTTCTTT.

This chain joins TRBV12-3 or TRBV12-4 and TRBJ2-1, with TRBD2 matching over 8 bases. The J segment lost 0 bases and the V segment lost 7 bases, leaving 5 bases of the junction unmatched. The CDR3 sequence is 15 residues long. CDR3 loop: CASTPGTSSYNEQFF. The DNA for the CDR3 is TGTGCCAGCACCCCAGGGACTAGCTCCTACAATGAGCAGTTCTTC.

This chain connects TRBV6-2 or TRBV6-3 to TRBJ1-5, with 8 positions matching TRBD1. V lost 5 bases, J lost 12 bases, and 3 bases stayed unmatched. Germline CDR1 MNHEY, CDR2 SVGEGT. There are 11 residues in the CDR3. As DNA, the CDR3 is TGTGCCAGCAGTAGACAGGGGATCCAGCATTTT. This codes for CASSRQGIQHF.

A few counts support this clonotype. This chain joins TRBV12-3 or TRBV12-4 and TRBJ2-5; 7 bases agree with TRBD1. J gave up 7 bases and V 1 base, and 9 bases lay outside the gene matches. The CDR3 length is 15 residues. The CDR3 sequence: CASSLDRDSPGTQYF. The CDR3, as DNA: TGTGCCAGCAGTTTAGATAGGGACAGCCCCGGGACCCAGTACTTC.

This clonotype has a handful of counts. The CDR3 DNA reads as TGTGCCAGCAGCTCCCGACAGGGGCCCTACGAGCAGTACTTC. This codes for CASSSRQGPYEQYF. V gene TRBV7-2 combines with J gene TRBJ2-7, with 8 bases identical to TRBD1. The CDR3 is 14 residues long. The V gene's germline CDR1 is SGHTA and CDR2 FQGNSA. The ends lost 4 bases at V and 2 bases at J; junction bases unmatched: 4.

A single count supports this clonotype. This could be a read error, since a much larger clone is one nucleotide away. V is TRBV30 and J is TRBJ2-1, with 7 bases lining up with TRBD2. V shed 1 base, J shed 5 bases, and the junction held 5 bases outside the gene matches. The CDR3 runs to 14 residues. Germline V gene data show CDR1 as GTSNPN and CDR2 as SVGIG (reference sequence). CDR3 region: CAWSGGRGDNEQFF. The CDR3 nucleotides are TGTGCCTGGAGTGGGGGACGGGGGGACAATGAGCAGTTCTTC.

The rearrangement joins TRBV20-1 to TRBJ1-6; no definite D call. V was clipped by 0 bases and J by 7 bases, with 16 bases between them. This CDR3 has 16 amino acids. Germline CDR1 is DFQATT and CDR2 is SNEGSKA (reference sequence). The CDR3 loop reads CSARDPSGEPNSPLHF. The DNA for the CDR3 is TGCAGTGCTAGAGATCCTTCTGGGGAGCCCAATTCACCCCTCCACTTT.

The CDR3 here is CASSPDGQGAYEQYF. CDR3 sequence (DNA): TGTGCCAGCAGCCCAGACGGACAGGGGGCCTACGAGCAGTACTTC. The chain combines TRBV21-1 with TRBJ2-5; TRBD1, the table's D call, was not compared with the DNA. Judging by the DNA end, TRBJ2-7 fits better; the J call may be wrong. TRBV21-1 is recorded as a pseudogene. The CDR3 runs 15 residues.

This clonotype was seen many times. The rearrangement joins TRBV6-4 to TRBJ1-2, with unresolved D. Deletions cut 2 bases from V and 8 bases from J, with 6 bases between. There are 11 residues in the CDR3. CDR1 and CDR2 from the germline V gene are MRHNA and SNTAGT. CDR3 amino acids: CASSDGWGYTF. The CDR3 DNA is TGTGCCAGCAGTGACGGCTGGGGCTACACCTTC.

The chain links TRBV9 to TRBJ1-4; 7 nucleotides agree with TRBD1. V trimming: 0 bases; J trimming: 8 bases; junction bases outside the gene matches: 4. The CDR3 has 14 amino acids. Germline V CDR1 and CDR2: SGDLS, YYNGEE. This CDR3 reads CASSVAGGYEKLFF. As DNA, the CDR3 is TGTGCCAGCAGCGTAGCAGGGGGGTACGAAAAACTGTTTTTT.

The table lists this clonotype with a few counts. The chain joins TRBV29-1 to TRBJ2-6, with D maybe TRBD1 (6 bases). CDR1 is SQVTM and CDR2 is ANQGSEA in the germline V gene. The V gene lost 7 bases and the J gene lost 2 bases, with 9 bases spanning the gap. The CDR3 length is 13 residues. The CDR3 here is CSGTVTGANVLTF. The CDR3 DNA is TGCAGCGGGACAGTAACTGGGGCCAACGTCCTGACTTTC.

This clonotype was seen a single time. The rearrangement uses TRBV20-1 and TRBJ1-4; D not resolved. Germline assignment: CDR1 DFQATT and CDR2 SNEGSKA (reference sequence). Trimming took off 7 bases at V and 2 bases at J, with 11 bases between the two ends. CDR3 length: 13 amino acids. The CDR3 reads CSVTGRTNEKLFF. Written as DNA, the CDR3 is TGCAGTGTAACGGGGAGGACTAATGAAAAACTGTTTTTT.